The 22 T cell receptor beta chains given below trace back to one sample, sequenced in a study of shared clonotypes between healthy human individuals. Assay used: immunoSEQ multiplex PCR; TCRdb lists only in-frame clones, some missing. The sample contains hundreds of thousands of clones, around four fifths of which appear only once. Sequencing input: memory CD4+ T cells sorted from blood. Indicated subset: CD45RA-negative fraction. The source of these receptors is a young man in good health.

Note on this clone: Other DNA variants within this sample encode the same CDR3. The DNA for the CDR3 is TGTGCCAGCAGTTTATTGGGGACCTACGAGCAGTACTTC. Its protein product is CASSLLGTYEQYF. The V call is TRBV27, the J call TRBJ2-7; D gene unclear. Germline CDR1 and CDR2: MNHEY and SMNVEV (reference sequence). The CDR3 extends over 13 amino acids. V was pared by 1 base and J by 2 bases, with 6 bases between.

V gene TRBV4-1 combines with J gene TRBJ1-1; 7 bases agree with TRBD1. CDR3 size: 14 residues. V shed 9 bases, J shed 4 bases, and the junction held 11 bases outside the gene matches. Germline V gene sequence: CDR1 MGHRA, CDR2 YSYEKL. Written as DNA, the CDR3 is TGCGCCAGTACTAGGGAGGGGGCCGGCACTGAAGCTTTCTTT. It codes for CASTREGAGTEAFF.

The J gene is TRBJ2-3, the V gene TRBV27; possible D gene TRBD2, 5 bases. V gave up 3 bases and J gave up 10 bases, with 14 bases separating them. The CDR3 runs to 13 residues. Looked up from germline, CDR1 is MNHEY and CDR2 is SMNVEV (reference sequence). For the CDR3, the DNA is TGTGCCAGCAGTTTTGTTAGTGGCGGGTCGCAGTATTTT. It specifies CASSFVSGGSQYF.

This clone was detected a few times. V gene TRBV10-3 combines with J gene TRBJ2-7; the D gene is possibly TRBD1 (5 bases). The CDR3 covers 14 residues. In germline, CDR1 is ENHRY, CDR2 SYGVKD. V lost 10 bases and J 0 bases, leaving 16 bases between the germline ends. Here the CDR3 DNA reads TGTGCCACCATCGCGGACACTAACTCCTACGAGCAGTACTTC. This sequence encodes CATIADTNSYEQYF.

This clone was found many times. The chain carries TRBV7-2 and TRBJ2-7; D is unclear. Trimming took 2 bases from V and 2 from J, leaving 13 bases between them. Germline V gives CDR1 SGHTA, CDR2 FQGNSA. The CDR3 length is 15 residues. CDR3 in DNA: TGTGCCAGCAGCTTAAAGGTTGGGTTGGCCTACGAGCAGTACTTC. This codes for CASSLKVGLAYEQYF.

The chain employs TRBV28 and TRBJ2-7, with TRBD1 matching 8 bases. Germline V gene data show CDR1 as MDHEN and CDR2 as SYDVKM. The CDR3 has 16 amino acids. Germline trimming cut 3 bases from V and 1 base from J; bases unmatched to any gene: 8. The CDR3 reads CASSFLMGQASYEQYF. CDR3 sequence (DNA): TGTGCCAGCAGTTTTTTAATGGGACAGGCTTCCTACGAGCAGTACTTC.

V usage is TRBV4-3 and J usage is TRBJ2-7, with D uncertain. V was clipped by 3 bases and J by 3 bases, with 12 bases between them. This CDR3 comprises 14 residues. Germline V gene sequence: CDR1 LGHNA, CDR2 YSLEER. This CDR3 reads CASSQRRMNYEQYF. The DNA of the CDR3 is TGCGCCAGCAGCCAGAGACGGATGAACTACGAGCAGTACTTC.

V gene TRBV7-2 combines with J gene TRBJ2-1; D perhaps matches TRBD2 (5 bases). Trimming cost V 3 bases and J 5 bases, with 8 bases left between them. The CDR3 length is 13 residues. Per germline, CDR1 SGHTA and CDR2 FQGNSA. This CDR3 is CASSFGGNNEQFF. The CDR3 DNA is TGTGCCAGCAGCTTTGGAGGAAACAATGAGCAGTTCTTC.

The J gene is TRBJ1-1, the V gene TRBV16, with D possibly matching TRBD1 (5 bases). CDR3 size: 14 residues. Germline CDR1 and CDR2: KGHSY and FQNENV. V dropped 4 bases and J dropped 5 bases, with 14 bases sitting between them. CDR3: CASSPRLGGTEAFF. The CDR3 DNA reads as TGTGCCAGCAGCCCGAGATTGGGGGGGACTGAAGCTTTCTTT.

The chain uses TRBV10-3 and TRBJ1-1; D ambiguous. Trimming took 6 bases from V and 5 from J, leaving 13 bases between them. The length of the CDR3 is 13 residues. The germline CDR1 and CDR2 sequences are ENHRY and SYGVKD. CDR3 in DNA: TGTGCCATCAGCCAGGCCGAAGGGACTGAAGCTTTCTTT. Translated, it gives CAISQAEGTEAFF.

The chain joins TRBV28 to TRBJ2-5; D remains unclear. The V and J ends lost 8 bases and 4 bases respectively, with 11 bases between them. The CDR3 contains 12 residues. CDR1 MDHEN and CDR2 SYDVKM come from the germline V gene. The CDR3 protein is CASAPNGETQYF. For the CDR3, the DNA is TGTGCCAGCGCCCCAAATGGAGAGACCCAGTACTTC.

The V call is TRBV5-6, the J call TRBJ2-3; D remains ambiguous. Per germline, CDR1 SGHDT and CDR2 YYEEEE. The CDR3 sequence is 16 residues long. V was shortened by 4 bases and J by 0 bases, with 15 bases between the two germline ends. CDR3 in amino acids: CASSPPRTASTDTQYF. CDR3 coding DNA: TGTGCCAGCAGCCCGCCAAGGACGGCTAGCACAGATACGCAGTATTTT.

The chain joins TRBV4-2 to TRBJ2-7; TRBD2 agrees at 9 bases. This CDR3 is 15 amino acids long. V gave up 1 base and J gave up 2 bases; unmatched junction bases: 3. Germline V gene data show CDR1 as LGHNA and CDR2 as YNFKEQ. The CDR3 coding sequence is TGTGCCAGCAGCCAAGCGGCTAGCGGGGCCTACGAGCAGTACTTC. It encodes CASSQAASGAYEQYF.

This clone has more than one count but fewer than ten. The gene calls are TRBV28 and TRBJ1-1; 7 bases agree with TRBD1. From germline, CDR1 is MDHEN and CDR2 SYDVKM. V shed 6 bases and J 10 bases; nucleotides not matched to a gene: 5. The CDR3 has 11 amino acids. In DNA, the CDR3 is TGTGCCAGCAGCCAGAGACAGGGAGCTTTCTTT. As protein: CASSQRQGAFF.

This rearrangement joins TRBV30 to TRBJ1-2; D unclear. Germline CDR1 is GTSNPN and CDR2 is SVGIG (reference sequence). V was cut by 2 bases and J by 8 bases, with 15 bases left in between. The CDR3 covers 13 residues. The CDR3 coding sequence is TGTGCCTGGAGTAAACACTCACGCCCGGGCTACACCTTC. It is translated as CAWSKHSRPGYTF.

The genes are TRBV7-9 and TRBJ2-1; no clear D gene. The CDR3 spans 12 residues. The germline V and J ends were trimmed by 4 bases and 9 bases, with 10 bases remaining between them. Germline V gene lookup returns CDR1 SEHNR and CDR2 FQNEAQ (reference sequence). The CDR3 DNA is TGTGCCAGCAGCTCCACGACCGGTGAGCAGTTCTTC. Translating it yields CASSSTTGEQFF.

The rearrangement joins TRBV6-5 to TRBJ1-1; a possible D gene is TRBD1 (5 bases). Looked up from germline, CDR1 is MNHEY and CDR2 is SVGAGI. V lost 0 bases, J lost 4 bases, and 9 bases lay in between. The CDR3 has 14 residues. CDR3 sequence: CASSYSRVATEAFF. CDR3 coding DNA: TGTGCCAGCAGTTACTCCAGGGTCGCCACTGAAGCTTTCTTT.

This clone was counted a single time. This chain uses TRBV10-1 with TRBJ2-3, with 8 nucleotides matching TRBD2. The trim removed 4 bases at V and 3 bases at J, leaving 12 bases unmatched. This CDR3 contains 17 residues. Germline-derived CDR1 and CDR2 are WNHNN and SYGVQD (reference sequence). CDR3 coding DNA: TGCGCCAGCAGTGGCCCTCGACTAGCGCGTACAACAGATACGCAGTATTTT. Residues: CASSGPRLARTTDTQYF.

This sequence joins TRBV6-1 and TRBJ2-1; D is possibly TRBD2 (5 bases). The CDR3 sequence is 16 residues long. Germline values: CDR1 MNHNS, CDR2 SASEGT. Trimming cost V 0 bases and J 12 bases, with 21 bases left between them. CDR3 bases: TGTGCCAGCAGTGAAGCGAGCAGTCAACCAGCTGGGAGGCAGTTCTTC. It is translated as CASSEASSQPAGRQFF.

V gene TRBV2 combines with J gene TRBJ1-5; D remains ambiguous. With 6 bases removed from V and 0 bases from J, the gap between germline ends came to 6 bases. Germline V gene data show CDR1 as SNHLY and CDR2 as FYNNEI. CDR3 length: 13 residues. The CDR3 coding sequence is TGTGCCAGCAGGGCAGATAGCAATCAGCCCCAGCATTTT. This codes for CASRADSNQPQHF.

The gene calls are TRBV7-6 and TRBJ2-1; 8 bases are a match to TRBD2. The length of the CDR3 is 14 residues. After removal of 3 bases from V and 6 bases from J, the junction contained 4 bases not matched to a gene. In germline, CDR1 is SGHVS, CDR2 FNYEAQ. The CDR3 loop reads CASSFGTSFNEQFF. DNA of the CDR3: TGTGCCAGCAGCTTTGGGACTAGTTTCAATGAGCAGTTCTTC.

This clone was counted between two and nine times. J is TRBJ2-1 and V is TRBV25-1, with 8 nucleotides matching TRBD2. CDR1 MGHDK and CDR2 SYGVNS come from the germline V gene. The CDR3 is made up of 14 amino acids. The J segment lost 6 bases and the V segment lost 3 bases, leaving 4 bases of the junction unmatched. In DNA form, the CDR3 reads TGTGCCAGCAGTGACCCTAGCGGGCGCAATGAGCAGTTCTTC. It translates to CASSDPSGRNEQFF.